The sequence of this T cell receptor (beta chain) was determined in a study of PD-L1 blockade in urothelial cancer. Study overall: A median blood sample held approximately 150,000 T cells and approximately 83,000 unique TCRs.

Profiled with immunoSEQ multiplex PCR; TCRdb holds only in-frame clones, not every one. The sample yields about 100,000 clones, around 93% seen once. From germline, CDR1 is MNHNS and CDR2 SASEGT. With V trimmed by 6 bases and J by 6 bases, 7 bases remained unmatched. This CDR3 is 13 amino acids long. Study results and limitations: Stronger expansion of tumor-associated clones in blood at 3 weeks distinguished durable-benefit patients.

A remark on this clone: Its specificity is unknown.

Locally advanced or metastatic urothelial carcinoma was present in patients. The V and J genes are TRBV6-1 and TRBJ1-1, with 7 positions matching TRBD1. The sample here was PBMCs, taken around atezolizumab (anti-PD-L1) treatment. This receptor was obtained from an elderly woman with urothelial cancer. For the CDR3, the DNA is TGTGCCAGCAGCGGGACAGAGAGTGCTGAAGCTTTCTTT. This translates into CASSGTESAEAFF.